This T cell receptor (beta chain) was captured by sequencing in a study of shared clonotypes between healthy human individuals (dated by TCRdb to 2020 to 2021). Regarding the study in general: The cohort included a few men and a couple of women between 18 and 49 years of age. To estimate repertoire size and how much clonotype sharing occurs between individuals, the study deeply sequenced the blood TCR repertoires of five healthy adults. Different laboratories and diverse techniques were used to prepare libraries and sequence TCR repertoires, to increase sequencing depth and limit assay-specific biases. Between about 0.9 and 10 billion PBMCs per donor were obtained by leukapheresis. Per donor, three plates each were used for CD4 naive and CD4 memory, two for CD8 naive, and one for CD8 memory.

Of note for this clone: What this receptor recognizes is not known. No clone much larger than this one lies a single base away; base qualities are absent.

What the research found in general, with its limitations: When a handful of donors were compared, the shared fraction of clonotypes was roughly 5% for naive CD4, over 3% for naive CD8, more than 2% for memory CD4, and 0.35% to 0.4% for memory CD8. Pairwise subsampling led to the expectation that sequencing depth would affect the degree of clonotype sharing among donors. Naive subsets generally had larger estimated clonotype richness than memory subsets. Incomplete sequencing was indicated by rarefaction of sorted-subset datasets, despite the large sequencing depth. Only blood was sampled, and tissue TCR repertoires likely differ from those in blood. Because the study included a small number of donors, the genetic and exposure-history diversity represented was limited. Compared with non-shared clonotypes, clonotypes shared by all four sorted-subset donors had higher generation probabilities.

Using the deep immunoSEQ assay, TCR CDR3 regions were amplified from genomic DNA by multiplex PCR. Extracted genomic DNA from each cell subset was distributed evenly across all wells of several immunoSEQ 96-well plates, and each plate was treated as a replicate. For sorted subsets, about 200 ng genomic DNA, equal to tens of thousands of T cell genomes, was loaded into each replicate PCR. The purified libraries were quantified using a Qubit 3.0 fluorometer, sized with a Bioanalyzer 2100, and then quantified again using the KAPA Library Quantification kit. Every immunoSEQ 96-well plate was sequenced on a separate single-read 150-cycle Illumina NextSeq 550 flow cell. As for the original processing: Because the immunoSEQ output held only junctional sequences and lacked quality scores, the filtering could not match the filtering applied to full-length reads. To assign V/J genes and CDR3, sequences were annotated against IMGT germline references using PyIR, a Python wrapper for IgBLAST v1.9. Any read was removed if the V/J assignment was weak (E-value above 1e-6), the CDR3 was missing, or the read contained stop codons, out-of-frame junctions, or ambiguous translated residues. A V3J clonotype was defined by an identical inferred V gene, J gene, and CDR3 amino acid sequence. The percentage overlap between two repertoires was calculated by dividing the number of shared unique clonotypes by the size of the smaller repertoire. Three approaches were used to assess repertoire richness: RTK rarefaction, the Chao1 estimator, and Recon v2.1 estimates of unobserved clonotypes. For all TCRbeta clonotypes obtained by the gDNA method from a few donors, generation probabilities were computed with OLGA. The table was pulled from immuneACCESS by TCRdb, which kept in-frame rearrangements only. Such tables lose some clones; where checked, under half of the loss comes from unresolved V genes, and the rest has no known cause. Clone size and V and J calls were adopted from that table, with D and trimming inferred from the DNA. This sample is represented by fewer than 3 million clones; under 95% of them were singletons. The ten most abundant clones make up around 0.35% of the sample.

Donors were healthy HIV-negative adults with no recently reported acute infections or vaccinations. Every donor was a Caucasian adult residing in Nashville, Tennessee, USA. CD4+ T cells were enriched by magnetic negative selection; naive cells were then positively selected on CD45RA, and the negative fraction formed the memory subset. Blood was collected by leukapheresis, and PBMCs were isolated by Ficoll-Histopaque density gradient centrifugation and then cryopreserved in liquid nitrogen vapor phase. Analytical flow cytometry was used to check the purity and quantity of each magnetically sorted T cell population. Genomic DNA was isolated from each sorted fraction and quantified by UV absorbance on a Nanodrop 2000c. V loses 3 bases at its end and J loses 0 bases; junction bases beyond the gene matches: 8. Taken from the germline V gene (reference sequence), the CDR1 and CDR2 loops are SGHNT and YYREEE. Its CDR3 holds 18 amino acids, cysteine through phenylalanine. Of the read, only the CDR3 DNA is kept; its 54 bases are in frame from base 1.

The clonotype comes from a man between 18 and 29 years old in good health. Some clones in this sample may be carry-over from other donors' samples. The sample consisted of naive CD4+ T cells from PBMCs. The label giving this sample's cell subset or site can be read as: CD45RA+ positively selected. The chain is assembled from TRBV5-4 and TRBJ2-3; a stretch of 12 junction bases matches TRBD2. Here is the DNA: TGTGCCAGCAGCTCGGTGGGACTAGCGGGCCTAAGCACAGATACGCAGTATTTT. It codes for CASSSVGLAGLSTDTQYF.